A selection of T cell receptor beta chains follows, all from one sample in a study of T cell clusters in autoimmune cytopenias. From the multiplex PCR reads, TCRdb lists one entry per CDR3 protein and no DNA. The repertoire table contains about 8,400 distinct CDR3 sequences. The sequenced sample consisted of peripheral blood. The source of these receptors is a human donor with an autoimmune cytopenia or autoimmune hepatitis (not recorded which). The CDR3 runs from the conserved cysteine through the conserved F or W. The size entry is marked missing in some rows and otherwise reads once, few, many or a size class.

j_gene	abundance	v_gene	CDR3aa
TRBJ1-4	medium-sized	TRBV7-2	CASSQVIDEKLFF
TRBJ1-6	medium-sized	TRBV30	CAWMRDSNSPLHF
TRBJ1-2	NA	TRBV12-3/TRBV12-4	CASSLDPGPYGYTF
TRBJ2-3	medium-sized	TRBV10-1	CASSQGGTQYF
TRBJ2-5	NA	TRBV5-1	CASGQDSQETQYF
TRBJ2-7	NA	TRBV6-6	CASSDRENYEQYF
TRBJ2-2	NA	TRBV5-4	CASSLEPRASGAGELFF
TRBJ2-7	medium-sized	TRBV20-1	CSAIYGRDRYEQYF
TRBJ2-1	medium-sized	TRBV6-5	CASSYTGGSSYNEQFF
TRBJ2-7	NA	TRBV6-2/TRBV6-3	CASSYSDGAYEQYF